The sequence of this TCR beta chain was determined in a study of CD8+ T cells in alopecia areata. At the level of the study: Tofacitinib was taken orally by treated patients, and the dose was 5 to 10 mg twice daily.

cDNA reverse transcribed from extracted RNA served as the sequencing template. The method was immunoSEQ multiplex PCR; TCRdb's version includes in-frame clones alone and lacks a portion of them. The sample lists 150,000 to 200,000 clones, less than 70% occurring once. V was trimmed by 4 bases and J by 12 bases, leaving 15 bases between them. This CDR3 is built from 13 residues. Looked up from germline, CDR1 is SGHTA and CDR2 is FQGNSA. Details on this clone: Its cognate antigen is unknown.

Study-level points and caveats: Significant decreases in scalp clonality and expanded CD8+ clones followed tofacitinib treatment. Lesional scalp, notably in alopecia totalis/universalis, had clonality above that of normal scalp.

As for treatment: oral pan-JAK inhibitor, 5-10 mg twice daily. The source was CD4+ T cells sorted from blood, collected at week 49, from a patient treated with tofacitinib. The TCR comes from a human donor with alopecia areata. This chain uses TRBV7-2 with TRBJ1-4; D possibly corresponds to TRBD1 (6 bases). The CDR3 DNA sequence: TGTGCCAGCAGCTCGGCGAGGGGGTCAGAACTGTTTTTT. Protein: CASSSARGSELFF.